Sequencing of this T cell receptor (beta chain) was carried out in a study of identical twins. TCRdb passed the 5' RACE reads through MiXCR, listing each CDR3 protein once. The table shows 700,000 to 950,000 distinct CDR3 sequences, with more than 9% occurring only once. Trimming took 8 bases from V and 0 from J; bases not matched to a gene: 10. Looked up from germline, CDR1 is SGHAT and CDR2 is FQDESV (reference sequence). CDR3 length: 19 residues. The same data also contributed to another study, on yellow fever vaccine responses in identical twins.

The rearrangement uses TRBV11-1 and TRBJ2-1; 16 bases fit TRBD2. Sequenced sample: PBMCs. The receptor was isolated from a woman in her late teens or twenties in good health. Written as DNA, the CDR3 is TGTGCCAGCGTCGTTCCGGGACTAGCGGGAGGGAGCTCCTACAATGAGCAGTTCTTC. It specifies CASVVPGLAGGSSYNEQFF.